This T cell receptor (beta chain) was profiled in a study of CD8+CD57+ T cells in acquired aplastic anemia. The wider study: Yields of DNA that came from sorted CD4+ and CD8+ cells averaged about 2.9 ug. Notes on the study in general: Overlapping CD8+ CDR3 repertoires of patients and controls contained 25 to 35 shared sequences.

The germline V gene has CDR1 SNHLY and CDR2 FYNNEI. Trimming left V 5 bases short and J 1 base short, with 14 bases between. CDR3 length equals 15 residues. The TCR beta profiling, which covered VDJ combination and CDR3 sequence, was carried out using genomic DNA as the template. TCRdb re-derived calls from the reads in MiXCR, one entry per CDR3 protein. The sample gives around 170,000 distinct CDR3 sequences, 63% of which show up once; roughly 42% is in the top ten. This clonotype was recorded only once. Its target is unknown. This chain connects TRBV2 to TRBJ1-1; D gene unclear. The sample was sorted CD4+, CD8+, or CD8+CD57+ T cells (not recorded which) from PBMCs. This TCR was recovered from a human donor in good health. CDR3 in DNA: TGTGCCAGCAGTCCCCTTGTGGGTAGGAACACTGAAGCTTTCTTT. This sequence encodes CASSPLVGRNTEAFF.